The 6 T cell receptor beta chains below all came from one sample that was sequenced in a study of early T cells in non-severe SARS-CoV-2 infection. Using its own MiXCR run on the 5' RACE reads, TCRdb lists one record per CDR3 protein. The sample records 70,000 to 75,000 distinct CDR3 sequences, 9.5% to 15% being singletons. The sample taken for sequencing was whole blood. Receptors were obtained from an adult who was a healthcare worker with PCR-confirmed SARS-CoV-2 infection or an uninfected control (not recorded which).

Relative to its sample, this clonotype is medium-sized (0.01 to 0.1%). CDR3 nucleotide sequence: TGTGCCAGCAGCCCCTACAGGGTCGTCTCTGGAAACACCATATATTTT. This sequence encodes CASSPYRVVSGNTIYF. The chain combines TRBV7-8 with TRBJ1-3; D is possibly TRBD1 (6 bases). The germline V gene has CDR1 SGHVS and CDR2 FQNEAQ. Trimming removed 5 bases at V and 0 bases at J, with 14 bases between. The CDR3 spans 16 residues.

The CDR3 nucleotides are TGTGCCAGCAGCTTCACGGGAGATACGCAGTATTTT. Amino acids: CASSFTGDTQYF. The chain uses TRBV5-5 and TRBJ2-3; the D is unclear. Trimming shortened V by 2 bases and J by 5 bases, and 6 bases separated the two germline ends. The CDR3 is made up of 12 amino acids. CDR1 SGHKS and CDR2 YYEKEE come from the germline V gene (reference sequence).

This clonotype has a count of ten or more. J is TRBJ2-1 and V is TRBV20-1; the match to TRBD2 covers 11 bases. The germline V gene has CDR1 DFQATT and CDR2 SNEGSKA (reference sequence). The CDR3 consists of 18 residues. With 0 bases clipped from V and 1 base from J, the junction kept 8 bases outside the gene matches. CDR3 region: CSARDFGGLAVSYNEQFF. CDR3 DNA sequence: TGCAGTGCTAGAGATTTCGGGGGACTAGCGGTTTCCTACAATGAGCAGTTCTTC.

Comment on this clonotype: Just one base apart from a much larger clone, this may be a read error. This chain connects TRBV28 to TRBJ1-2, with a weak D call TRBD1 (6 bases). Germline V gene sequence: CDR1 MDHEN, CDR2 SYDVKM. The CDR3 covers 16 residues. Trimming pared 2 bases from V and 13 bases from J, leaving 26 bases between. CDR3 nucleotides: TGTGCCAGCAGTTTACGCCCAGGAAACAGGGAGGTAGACTGCACCTTC. It is translated as CASSLRPGNREVDCTF.

In this sample, this clonotype turned up a few times. The chain recombines TRBV18 with TRBJ1-1; 9 bases are a match to TRBD1. V dropped 4 bases and J dropped 5; count of bases not matched to a gene: 5. The CDR3 loop spans 14 amino acids. The germline gives CDR1 KGHSH, CDR2 LQKENI. CDR3 amino acids: CASSQTGGRTEAFF. The CDR3, as DNA: TGTGCCAGCTCACAGACAGGGGGGCGGACTGAAGCTTTCTTT. The full variable domain, with the rest looked up from reference TRBV18 and TRBJ1-1, is NAGVMQNPRHLVRRRGQEARLRCSPMKGHSHVYWYRQLPEEGLKFMVYLQKENIIDESGMPKERFSAEFPKEGPSILRIQQVVRGDSAAYFCASSQTGGRTEAFFGQGTRLTVV.

This clonotype was found many times. The chain recombines TRBV28 with TRBJ2-5, with 7 bases aligning to TRBD1. Germline lookup yields CDR1 MDHEN and CDR2 SYDVKM. The CDR3 spans 15 residues. With 3 bases clipped from V and 5 bases from J, the junction kept 9 bases outside the gene matches. The CDR3 DNA is TGTGCCAGCAGTTTGTTGGACAGGTCGAGGGAGACCCAGTACTTC. This sequence encodes CASSLLDRSRETQYF.